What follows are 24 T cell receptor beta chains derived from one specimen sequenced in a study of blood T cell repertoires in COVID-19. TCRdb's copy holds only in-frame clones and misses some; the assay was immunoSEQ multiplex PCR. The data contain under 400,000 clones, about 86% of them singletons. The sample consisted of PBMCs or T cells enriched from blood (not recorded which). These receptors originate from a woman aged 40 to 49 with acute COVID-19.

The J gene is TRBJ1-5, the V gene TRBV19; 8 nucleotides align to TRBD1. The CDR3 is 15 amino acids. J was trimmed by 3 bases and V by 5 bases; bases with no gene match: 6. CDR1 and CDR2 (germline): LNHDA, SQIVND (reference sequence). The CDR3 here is CASSPRTGLNQPQHF. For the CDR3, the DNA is TGTGCCAGTAGTCCCCGGACAGGGCTCAATCAGCCCCAGCATTTT.

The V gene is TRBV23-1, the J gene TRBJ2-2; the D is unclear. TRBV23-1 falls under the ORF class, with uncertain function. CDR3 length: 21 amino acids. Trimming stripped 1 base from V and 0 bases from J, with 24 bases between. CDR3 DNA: TGCGCCAGCAGTCAATACTCCCTGGGTCGTCAGGTCCCCGCGAACACCGGGGAGCTGTTTTTT. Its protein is CASSQYSLGRQVPANTGELFF.

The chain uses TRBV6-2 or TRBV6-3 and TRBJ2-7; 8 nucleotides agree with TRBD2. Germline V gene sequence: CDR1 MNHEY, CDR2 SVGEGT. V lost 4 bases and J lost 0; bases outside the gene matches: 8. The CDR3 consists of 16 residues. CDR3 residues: CASSSGAGRGSYEQYF. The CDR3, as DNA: TGTGCCAGCAGTTCTGGAGCCGGGAGGGGCTCCTACGAGCAGTACTTC.

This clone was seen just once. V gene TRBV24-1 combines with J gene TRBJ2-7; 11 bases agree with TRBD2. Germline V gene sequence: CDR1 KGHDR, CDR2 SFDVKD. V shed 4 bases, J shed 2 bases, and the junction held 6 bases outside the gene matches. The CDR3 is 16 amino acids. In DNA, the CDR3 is TGTGCCACCAGTGAGCCCGGGACTAGCGGCACCTACGAGCAGTACTTC. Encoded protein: CATSEPGTSGTYEQYF.

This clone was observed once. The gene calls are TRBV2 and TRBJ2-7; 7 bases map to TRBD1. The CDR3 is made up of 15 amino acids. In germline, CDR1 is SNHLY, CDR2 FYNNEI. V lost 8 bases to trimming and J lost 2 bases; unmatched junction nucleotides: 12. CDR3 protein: CASGGQYILPYEQYF. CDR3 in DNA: TGTGCCAGCGGGGGACAGTACATACTCCCCTACGAGCAGTACTTC.

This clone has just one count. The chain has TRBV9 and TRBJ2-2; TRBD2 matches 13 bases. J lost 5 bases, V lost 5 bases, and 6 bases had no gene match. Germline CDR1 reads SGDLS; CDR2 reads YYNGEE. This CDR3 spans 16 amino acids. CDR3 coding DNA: TGTGCCAGCAGTGCGGGACTAGCGGGAAGTACCGGGGAGCTGTTTTTT. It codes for CASSAGLAGSTGELFF.

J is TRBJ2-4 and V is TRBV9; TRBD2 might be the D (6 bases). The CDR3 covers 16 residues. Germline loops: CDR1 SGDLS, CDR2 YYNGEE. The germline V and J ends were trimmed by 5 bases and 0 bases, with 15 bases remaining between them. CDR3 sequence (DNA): TGTGCCAGCAGAGGAGGGGCAAGTCGAGCCAAAAACATTCAGTACTTC. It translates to CASRGGASRAKNIQYF.

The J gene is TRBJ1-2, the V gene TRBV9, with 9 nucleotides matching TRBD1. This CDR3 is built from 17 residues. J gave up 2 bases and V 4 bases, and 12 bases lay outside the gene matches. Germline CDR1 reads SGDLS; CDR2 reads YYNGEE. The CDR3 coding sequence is TGTGCCAGCAGCTCACCAACCCGGGACAGGGAAAACTATGGCTACACCTTC. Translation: CASSSPTRDRENYGYTF.

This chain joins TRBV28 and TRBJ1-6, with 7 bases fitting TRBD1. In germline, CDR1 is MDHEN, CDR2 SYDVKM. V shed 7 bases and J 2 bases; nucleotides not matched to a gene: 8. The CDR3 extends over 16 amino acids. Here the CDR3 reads CASKRTGATYNSPLHF. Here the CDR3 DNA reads TGTGCCAGCAAAAGGACAGGAGCAACCTATAATTCACCCCTCCACTTT. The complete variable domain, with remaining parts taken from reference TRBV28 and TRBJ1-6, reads DVKVTQSSRYLVKRTGEKVFLECVQDMDHENMFWYRQDPGLGLRLIYFSYDVKMKEKGDIPEGYSVSREKKERFSLILESASTNQTSMYLCASKRTGATYNSPLHFGNGTRLTVT.

The CDR3 sequence: CASSGGGAYGANVLTF. CDR3 nucleotides: TGTGCCAGCAGTGGAGGGGGCGCGTATGGGGCCAACGTCCTGACTTTC. The chain recombines TRBV2 with TRBJ2-6; 7 bases are shared with TRBD1. Germline CDR1 and CDR2: SNHLY and FYNNEI. The CDR3 runs to 16 residues. Losses at the gene ends were 4 bases for V and 3 bases for J; bases not matched to a gene: 6.

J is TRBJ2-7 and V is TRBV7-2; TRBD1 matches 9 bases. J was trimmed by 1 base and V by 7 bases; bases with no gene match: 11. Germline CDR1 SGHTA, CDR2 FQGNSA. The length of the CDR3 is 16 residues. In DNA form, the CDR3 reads TGTGCCAGCACCCTGACCGCACAGGGGGCTTCCTACGAGCAGTACTTC. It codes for CASTLTAQGASYEQYF.

Here the CDR3 DNA reads TGTGCCAGCAGGGGAACGGGACAGGGTTATGAAAAACTGTTTTTT. The encoded protein is CASRGTGQGYEKLFF. J is TRBJ1-4 and V is TRBV6-5; 9 bases map to TRBD1. Trimming cost V 6 bases and J 6 bases; bases outside gene matches: 8. The germline CDR1 and CDR2 sequences are MNHEY and SVGAGI. The CDR3 is 15 residues long.

The CDR3: CASSVAGTNEKLFF. In DNA, the CDR3 is TGTGCCAGCAGCGTAGCGGGGACTAATGAAAAACTGTTTTTT. The V and J genes are TRBV9 and TRBJ1-4; no clear D gene. Germline V gene sequence: CDR1 SGDLS, CDR2 YYNGEE. Trimming cost V 0 bases and J 2 bases, with 5 bases left between them. The CDR3 is made up of 14 amino acids.

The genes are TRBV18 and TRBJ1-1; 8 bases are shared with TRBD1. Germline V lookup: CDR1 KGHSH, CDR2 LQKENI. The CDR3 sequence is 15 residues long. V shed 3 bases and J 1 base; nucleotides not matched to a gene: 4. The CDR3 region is CASSPVTGANTEAFF. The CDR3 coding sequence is TGTGCCAGCTCACCCGTGACAGGGGCGAACACTGAAGCTTTCTTT.

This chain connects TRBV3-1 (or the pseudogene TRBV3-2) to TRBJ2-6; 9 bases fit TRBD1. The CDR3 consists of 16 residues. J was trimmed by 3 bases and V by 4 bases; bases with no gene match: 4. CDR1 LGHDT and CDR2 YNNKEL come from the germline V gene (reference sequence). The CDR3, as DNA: TGTGCCAGCAGCCGGTACAGGGGGCGTGGGGCCAACGTCCTGACTTTC. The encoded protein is CASSRYRGRGANVLTF.

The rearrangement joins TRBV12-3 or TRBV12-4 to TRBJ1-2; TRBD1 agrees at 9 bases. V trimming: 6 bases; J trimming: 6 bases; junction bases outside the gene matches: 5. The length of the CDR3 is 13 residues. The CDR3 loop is CASSTTGGHGYTF. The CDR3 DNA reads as TGTGCCAGCAGCACAACAGGGGGCCATGGCTACACCTTC.

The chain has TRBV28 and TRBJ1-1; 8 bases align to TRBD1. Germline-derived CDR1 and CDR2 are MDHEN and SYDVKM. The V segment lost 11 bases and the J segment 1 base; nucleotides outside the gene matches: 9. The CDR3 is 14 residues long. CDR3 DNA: TGTGCCGGACACGCCGGGACAGGGAACACTGAAGCTTTCTTT. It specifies CAGHAGTGNTEAFF.

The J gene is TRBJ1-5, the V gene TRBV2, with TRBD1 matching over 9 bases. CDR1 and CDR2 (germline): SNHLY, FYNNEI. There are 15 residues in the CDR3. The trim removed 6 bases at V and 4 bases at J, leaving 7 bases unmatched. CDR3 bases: TGTGCCAGCAGGAGGACAGGGGAAAATAATCAGCCCCAGCATTTT. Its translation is CASRRTGENNQPQHF.

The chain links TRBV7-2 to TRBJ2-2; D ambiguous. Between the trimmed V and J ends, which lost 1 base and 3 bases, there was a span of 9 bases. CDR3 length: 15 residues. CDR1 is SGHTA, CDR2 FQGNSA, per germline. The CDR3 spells CASSLGLGYTGELFF. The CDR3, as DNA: TGTGCCAGCAGCTTAGGGCTCGGGTACACCGGGGAGCTGTTTTTT.

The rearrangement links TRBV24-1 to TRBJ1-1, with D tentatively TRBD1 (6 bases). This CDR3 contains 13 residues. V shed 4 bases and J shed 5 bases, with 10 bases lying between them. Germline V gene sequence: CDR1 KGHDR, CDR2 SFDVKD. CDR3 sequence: CATSDSTGTEAFF. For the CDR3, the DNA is TGTGCCACCAGTGACAGTACAGGGACTGAAGCTTTCTTT.

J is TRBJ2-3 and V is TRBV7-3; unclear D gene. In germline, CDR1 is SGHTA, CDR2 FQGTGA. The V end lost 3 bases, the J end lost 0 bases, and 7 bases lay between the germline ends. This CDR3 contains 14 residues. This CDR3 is CASSLSGSTDTQYF. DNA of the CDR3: TGTGCCAGCAGCTTGTCCGGGAGCACAGATACGCAGTATTTT. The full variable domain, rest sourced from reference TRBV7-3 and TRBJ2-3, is GAGVSQTPSNKVTEKGKYVELRCDPISGHTALYWYRQSLGQGPEFLIYFQGTGAADDSGLPNDRFFAVRPEGSVSTLKIQRTERGDSAVYLCASSLSGSTDTQYFGPGTRLTVL.

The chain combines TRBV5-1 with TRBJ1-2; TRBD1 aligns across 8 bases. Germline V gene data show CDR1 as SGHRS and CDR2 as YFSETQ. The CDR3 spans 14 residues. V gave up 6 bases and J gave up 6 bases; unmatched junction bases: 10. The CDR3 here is CASTRDTGGDGYTF. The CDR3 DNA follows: TGCGCCAGCACCCGGGACACAGGGGGAGATGGCTACACCTTC.

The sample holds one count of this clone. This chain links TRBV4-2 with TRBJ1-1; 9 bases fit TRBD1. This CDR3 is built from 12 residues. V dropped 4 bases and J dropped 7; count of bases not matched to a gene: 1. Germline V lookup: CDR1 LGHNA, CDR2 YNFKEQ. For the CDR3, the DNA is TGTGCCAGCAGCCGACAGGGGGTTGAAGCTTTCTTT. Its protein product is CASSRQGVEAFF.

CDR3 protein: CASSPGQGATEKLFF. The CDR3 DNA reads TGTGCCAGCTCACCGGGACAGGGGGCTACTGAAAAACTGTTTTTT. J is TRBJ1-4 and V is TRBV18; 12 nucleotides align to TRBD1. The CDR3 contains 15 residues. The germline CDR1 and CDR2 sequences are KGHSH and LQKENI. The V and J ends lost 3 bases and 7 bases, in that order; junction bases with no gene match: 3.